This entry concerns a single T cell receptor (beta chain). The trim removed 5 bases at V and 4 bases at J, leaving 9 bases unmatched. The CDR3 runs to 16 residues. Looked up from germline, CDR1 is MNHNY and CDR2 is SVGAGI (reference sequence). In the authors' workflow: Reference gene primer amplification in the assay estimated nucleated cell counts. TCRdb's copy holds only in-frame clones and misses some; the assay was immunoSEQ multiplex PCR. V and J calls and clone size are copied from that table; D and trimming were computed from the DNA. The data contain 200,000 or so clones, roughly four fifths of them seen just once; the ten biggest clones take up approximately 7.2%. The record originates from a study of blood T cell repertoires in COVID-19. Study context: T cells, B-cell-depleted T cells, or PBMCs supplied cDNA or gDNA.

The sequence derives from a human donor with acute or convalescent COVID-19. The donor label of this sample is uncertain. The specimen was peripheral blood. The chain combines TRBV6-6 with TRBJ2-1, with 9 bases identical to TRBD2. The CDR3: CASSPPGLADYNEQFF. As DNA, the CDR3 is TGTGCCAGCAGTCCCCCGGGACTAGCAGATTACAATGAGCAGTTCTTC.